The clone carrying this T cell receptor (beta chain) was seen ten or more times. The antigen remains undetermined. Germline lookup yields CDR1 SGHTA and CDR2 FQGNSA. CDR3 length equals 14 residues. Trimming left V 4 bases short and J 4 bases short, with 8 bases between. RNA fractions of 10%, 30% or 50% and roughly 18,000 to 1,000,000 sorted cells were the source of naive CD8 libraries. MiXCR was run by TCRdb on the PCR reads, yielding one entry per CDR3 protein. Of hundreds of thousands of distinct CDR3 sequences listed, roughly 25% were seen once; the top ten hold 0.7% to 0.95%. This specimen belongs to a study of molecular identifiers for immune sequencing clone quantification. Study-level findings and limits: Whereas naive cells kept under 1% of molecules in clones above 20 RNA copies, such clones held over 97% in effectors.

The clonotype comes from a human donor in good health. Some libraries in this study had Jurkat cell RNA spiked in. Sequencing input: naive CD8+ T cells from blood, with Jurkat cell RNA spiked in. Documented subset: FACS-sorted CD8+CD4-CCR7+CD45RA+ naive T cells. The J gene is TRBJ2-6, the V gene TRBV7-2; no definite D call. CDR3 nucleotide sequence: TGTGCCAGCAGCTCCCTGACAGGGGCCAACGTCCTGACTTTC. Amino acids: CASSSLTGANVLTF.